Each of the 10 T cell receptor beta chains below was sequenced from the same sample in a study of shared T cell receptors in the human thymus. Using immunoSEQ multiplex PCR, the repertoire was profiled, and TCRdb retains in-frame clones only, with some absent. The data contain about 660,000 clones, approximately 88% of them seen just once; the ten biggest clones take up roughly 0.0097%. The sample was also linked to a second study, of human thymus T cells.

Sequencing used thymocytes. These receptors came from a boy in the first two years of life with a congenital heart defect.

This clone is a singleton in its sample. The chain has TRBV11-1 and TRBJ2-7, with D tentatively TRBD1 (6 bases). Germline V gene sequence: CDR1 SGHAT, CDR2 FQDESV (reference sequence). The CDR3 is 16 amino acids. The ends were cut back, 1 base at V and 1 base at J, with 14 bases in the middle. CDR3 protein: CASSLGGPGPSYEQYF. The CDR3 DNA reads as TGTGCCAGCAGCTTAGGGGGGCCGGGGCCGTCCTACGAGCAGTACTTC.

A word on this clone: Germline and junction disagree at one end, which may indicate a read error. This chain connects TRBV13 to TRBJ1-1; possible D gene TRBD1, 6 bases. Germline V gene sequence: CDR1 PRHDT, CDR2 FYEKMQ (reference sequence). The CDR3 sequence is 17 residues long. CDR3 coding DNA: TGTGCCAGCAGCCCCGAACCGGGACACCGCTTGAACCCTGAAGCTTTCTTT. It encodes CASSPEPGHRLNPEAFF.

The rearrangement uses TRBV5-8 and TRBJ1-5; 9 nucleotides line up with TRBD1. V lost 4 bases, J lost 6 bases, and 17 bases stayed unmatched. From germline, CDR1 is SGHTS and CDR2 YDEGEE. The CDR3 totals 18 residues. DNA of the CDR3: TGTGCCAGCAGCGGACCCGGGACAGGGATGGGTTGGAGTCAGCCCCAGCATTTT. Amino acids: CASSGPGTGMGWSQPQHF.

This clone was detected only once. The V and J genes are TRBV19 and TRBJ2-2, with D perhaps TRBD1 (5 bases). CDR3 length equals 15 residues. Germline CDR1 reads LNHDA; CDR2 reads SQIVND (reference sequence). Trimming took 6 bases from V and 5 from J, leaving 16 bases between them. As DNA, the CDR3 is TGTGCCAGTAGCCTCACATCGCAGGGAACCGGGGAGCTGTTTTTT. Protein sequence: CASSLTSQGTGELFF.

The chain carries TRBV27 and TRBJ2-7, with D perhaps matching TRBD2 (6 bases). The V gene's germline CDR1 is MNHEY and CDR2 SMNVEV (reference sequence). There are 16 residues in the CDR3. Between the trimmed V and J ends, which lost 5 bases and 3 bases, there was a span of 20 bases. DNA of the CDR3: TGTGCCAGCAGTGCCCTCGGGGAGGAGGCTTACTACGAGCAGTACTTC. Protein product: CASSALGEEAYYEQYF.

The chain recombines TRBV5-6 with TRBJ2-7; TRBD2 agrees at 16 bases. This CDR3 comprises 17 residues. The ends lost 3 bases at V and 4 bases at J; junction bases unmatched: 7. CDR1 is SGHDT and CDR2 is YYEEEE in the germline V gene. For the CDR3, the DNA is TGTGCCAGCAGCTCGGGACTAGCGGGAGGGCCGGAGTACGAGCAGTACTTC. Amino acid sequence: CASSSGLAGGPEYEQYF.

J is TRBJ1-1 and V is TRBV6-6; a possible D gene is TRBD1 (5 bases). The V end lost 0 bases, the J end lost 3 bases, and 11 bases lay between the germline ends. The CDR3 covers 15 residues. From germline, CDR1 is MNHNY and CDR2 SVGAGI (reference sequence). The CDR3 DNA sequence: TGTGCCAGCAGTTACTCGCTGGGAGGGGACACTGAAGCTTTCTTT. It codes for CASSYSLGGDTEAFF.

The chain is built from TRBV18 and TRBJ1-5; TRBD1 agrees at 7 bases. The CDR3 runs 15 residues. J was trimmed by 4 bases and V by 2 bases; bases with no gene match: 5. Germline V gene sequence: CDR1 KGHSH, CDR2 LQKENI. The CDR3 region has the DNA TGTGCCAGCTCACCATCGCAGGGGGAGAATCAGCCCCAGCATTTT. The encoded protein is CASSPSQGENQPQHF.

The V gene is TRBV19, the J gene TRBJ1-1; the D is unclear. The CDR3 has 14 residues. The germline V gene encodes CDR1 LNHDA and CDR2 SQIVND (reference sequence). The V gene lost 4 bases and the J gene lost 1 base, with 10 bases spanning the gap. The CDR3 loop is CASSTVGGNTEAFF. The CDR3, as DNA: TGTGCCAGTAGTACAGTAGGCGGGAACACTGAAGCTTTCTTT.

This chain links TRBV30 with TRBJ2-1; the match to TRBD2 covers 9 bases. The CDR3 sequence is 14 residues long. Germline V lookup: CDR1 GTSNPN, CDR2 SVGIG (reference sequence). V lost 7 bases, J lost 7 bases, and 11 bases stayed unmatched. This CDR3 is CASPRVAGENEQFF. CDR3 nucleotide sequence: TGTGCCTCCCCCCGCGTAGCGGGAGAAAATGAGCAGTTCTTC.